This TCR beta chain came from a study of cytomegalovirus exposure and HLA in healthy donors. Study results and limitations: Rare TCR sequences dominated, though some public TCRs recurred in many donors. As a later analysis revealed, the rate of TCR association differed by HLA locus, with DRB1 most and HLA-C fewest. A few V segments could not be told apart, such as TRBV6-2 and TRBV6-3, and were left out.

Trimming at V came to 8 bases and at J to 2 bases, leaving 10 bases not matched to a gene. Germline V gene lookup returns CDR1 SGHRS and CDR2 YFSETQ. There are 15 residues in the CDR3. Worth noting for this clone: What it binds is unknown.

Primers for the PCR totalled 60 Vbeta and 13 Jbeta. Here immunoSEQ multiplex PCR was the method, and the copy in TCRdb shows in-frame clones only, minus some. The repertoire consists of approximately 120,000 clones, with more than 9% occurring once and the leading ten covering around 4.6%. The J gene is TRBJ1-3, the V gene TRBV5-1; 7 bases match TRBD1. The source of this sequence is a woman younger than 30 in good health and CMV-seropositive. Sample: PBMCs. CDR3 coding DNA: TGCGCCAGGGGAAACAGGGGAGGCCCTGGAAACACCATATATTTT. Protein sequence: CARGNRGGPGNTIYF.